Detailed here is one T cell receptor (beta chain). Its antigen remains unknown. This CDR3 has 15 residues. The germline V gene encodes CDR1 MNHNS and CDR2 SASEGT. After removal of 3 bases from V and 2 bases from J, the junction contained 4 bases not matched to a gene. The source of the sample is a study of T cell repertoires in ileal Crohn's disease. Study in general: Biopsies of the neoterminal ileum at postoperative colonoscopy form M6 samples.

Described time point: neoterminal ileum biopsy at postoperative endoscopy, about 6 months after surgery. Regarding the study as a whole: Clonal expansions were more frequent in active smokers than non-smokers at surgery.

Around 0.55 micrograms of biopsy DNA per sample underwent TCRB immunosequencing. TCRdb keeps only in-frame clones here, not all; method: immunoSEQ multiplex PCR. Of roughly 16,000 clones listed, around 70% were seen once; the top ten hold 3.5% to 5%. The V gene is TRBV6-1, the J gene TRBJ2-5; 9 bases are a match to TRBD1. The source is an adult with Crohn's disease. Sequenced sample: ileal tissue. CDR3 region: CASSEGQGRQETQYF. CDR3 DNA: TGTGCCAGCAGTGAGGGACAGGGTCGGCAAGAGACCCAGTACTTC.